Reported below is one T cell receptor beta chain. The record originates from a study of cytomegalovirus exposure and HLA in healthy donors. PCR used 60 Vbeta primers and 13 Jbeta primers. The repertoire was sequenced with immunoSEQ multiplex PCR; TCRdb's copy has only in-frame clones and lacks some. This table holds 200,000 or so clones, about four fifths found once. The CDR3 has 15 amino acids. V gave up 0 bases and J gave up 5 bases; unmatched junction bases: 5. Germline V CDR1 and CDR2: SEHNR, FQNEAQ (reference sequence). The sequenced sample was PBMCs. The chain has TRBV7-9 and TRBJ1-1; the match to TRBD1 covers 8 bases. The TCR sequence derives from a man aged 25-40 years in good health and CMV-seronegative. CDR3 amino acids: CASSLADRVGTEAFF. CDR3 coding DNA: TGTGCCAGCAGCTTAGCGGACAGGGTGGGGACTGAAGCTTTCTTT.